A single T cell receptor beta chain is shown here with its context. This clonotype came up a few times. Its recognized antigen is unknown. No base-level quality is on record; no much larger clone is a single base apart. Ends trimmed: V by 0 bases, J by 4 bases; bases unmatched to a gene: 6. The CDR3 holds 17 amino acids from the cysteine to the phenylalanine. Kept here is only the CDR3 DNA, which spans 51 bases and is read in frame from base 1. The germline V gene (reference sequence) gives CDR1 as PRHDT and CDR2 as FYEKMQ. The library was built by means of RT-PCR. The instrument given in TCRdb is Illumina HiSeq 2500. TCRdb cleaned the public reads at Q25 with fastp, built clones with MiXCR and kept in-frame beta chains. Here each entry gathers all rows of one CDR3 protein and keeps the most common genes and DNA. This sample has around 580,000 distinct CDR3 sequences in its table, and 10% to 15% of those were observed once. Of the sample, roughly a tenth is held by the ten largest clones.

This sample stems from a study of response to subunit inactivated influenza vaccine (dated by TCRdb to the late 2010s). About the full investigation: Deep quantitative T cell receptor repertoire profiling was used in the study to track responses to a trivalent subunit inactivated influenza vaccine. Broader findings and caveats from the paper: It was suggested by the authors that each seasonal influenza vaccination may recruit only a limited number of new T cells.

This TCR came from a man aged 50 to 60 who received an inactivated influenza vaccine. Donor details come from another sample of the same person, matched by shared clones. Source: PBMCs from blood, taken on the day of vaccination. The chain is assembled from TRBV13 and TRBJ2-2; TRBD1 fits 9 bases in the junction. The CDR3 here reads CASSLGRGQGVTGELFF. The DNA sequence is given as TGTGCCAGCAGCTTAGGCAGGGGACAGGGTGTCACCGGGGAGCTGTTTTTT.